These 30 T cell receptor beta chains were all obtained from the same sample, sequenced in a study of CD4+ T cells in melanoma. Sequencing was performed with immunoSEQ multiplex PCR; in TCRdb, only in-frame clones are kept and a portion is missing. The sample records fewer than 150,000 clones, around nine tenths being singletons. Source of these receptors: a human donor with melanoma.

The chain employs TRBV27 and TRBJ2-7; the D gene is possibly TRBD1 (5 bases). From germline, CDR1 is MNHEY and CDR2 SMNVEV (reference sequence). CDR3 length equals 14 residues. Trimming shortened V by 6 bases and J by 2 bases, and 14 bases separated the two germline ends. CDR3 sequence reads: CASRPKTETYEQYF. The CDR3 DNA follows: TGTGCCAGCAGACCAAAGACAGAAACCTACGAGCAGTACTTC.

The table lists this clone with a count of one. The J gene is TRBJ2-1, the V gene TRBV5-4; maybe TRBD1 (6 bases). The CDR3 runs to 14 residues. CDR1 is SGHNT and CDR2 is YYREEE in the germline V gene (reference sequence). V was trimmed by 2 bases and J by 2 bases, leaving 8 bases between them. The CDR3: CASSFQGPYNEQFF. The CDR3 DNA follows: TGTGCCAGCAGCTTTCAGGGGCCCTACAATGAGCAGTTCTTC. Filled out from reference TRBV5-4 and TRBJ2-1, the complete variable domain reads ETGVTQSPTHLIKTRGQQVTLRCSSQSGHNTVSWYQQALGQGPQFIFQYYREEENGRGNFPPRFSGLQFPNYSSELNVNALELDDSALYLCASSFQGPYNEQFFGPGTRLTVL.

V and J are TRBV6-6 and TRBJ2-7; 8 bases are shared with TRBD1. The CDR3 has 14 residues. Germline V gene lookup returns CDR1 MNHNY and CDR2 SVGAGI (reference sequence). V dropped 2 bases and J dropped 6; count of bases not matched to a gene: 6. This CDR3 is CASSYDRGGSEQYF. The CDR3 region has the DNA TGTGCCAGCAGTTACGACAGGGGAGGAAGCGAGCAGTACTTC.

This chain joins TRBV6-1 and TRBJ1-1; perhaps TRBD1 as D (5 bases). The V and J ends lost 4 bases and 1 base respectively, with 10 bases between them. The CDR3 loop spans 14 amino acids. From germline, CDR1 is MNHNS and CDR2 SASEGT. The CDR3 spells CASSVGVGNTEAFF. CDR3 nucleotides: TGTGCCAGCAGTGTGGGGGTGGGGAACACTGAAGCTTTCTTT.

V is TRBV7-3 and J is TRBJ1-2; 8 nucleotides agree with TRBD1. V was pared by 0 bases and J by 4 bases, with 1 base of the junction left unmatched. The germline V gene has CDR1 SGHTA and CDR2 FQGTGA. The CDR3 is made up of 14 amino acids. In nucleotides, the CDR3 is TGTGCCAGCAGCTTAACCGGACAGGGCTATGGCTACACCTTC. The encoded protein is CASSLTGQGYGYTF. Full variable domain (rest looked up from reference TRBV7-3 and TRBJ1-2): GAGVSQTPSNKVTEKGKYVELRCDPISGHTALYWYRQSLGQGPEFLIYFQGTGAADDSGLPNDRFFAVRPEGSVSTLKIQRTERGDSAVYLCASSLTGQGYGYTFGSGTRLTVV.

The rearrangement links TRBV5-1 to TRBJ1-2; tentative D call: TRBD1 (5 bases). The CDR3 loop spans 15 amino acids. V was cut by 4 bases and J by 1 base, with 14 bases left in between. The germline V gene encodes CDR1 SGHRS and CDR2 YFSETQ. CDR3 bases: TGCGCCAGCAGCGGGGACTATATGGGTAACTATGGCTACACCTTC. This codes for CASSGDYMGNYGYTF.

The V call is TRBV4-2, the J call TRBJ1-4, with 7 positions matching TRBD1. In germline, CDR1 is LGHNA, CDR2 YNFKEQ. After removal of 1 base from V and 5 bases from J, the junction contained 7 bases not matched to a gene. The CDR3 extends over 16 amino acids. The CDR3 DNA reads TGTGCCAGCAGCCAAGGTTTGGGACAGTTGAATGAAAAACTGTTTTTT. Residues: CASSQGLGQLNEKLFF.

This rearrangement joins TRBV14 to TRBJ1-2; no reliable D call. CDR3 length: 14 amino acids. Germline CDR1 reads SGHDN; CDR2 reads FVKESK. Trimming stripped 0 bases from V and 7 bases from J, with 12 bases between. The CDR3 here is CASSQDSDIGGYTF. The CDR3 nucleotides read TGTGCCAGCAGCCAAGACAGTGATATAGGTGGCTACACCTTC.

The V call is TRBV6-1, the J call TRBJ1-6, with no clear D. The CDR3 length is 18 residues. Trimming cost V 2 bases and J 4 bases, with 18 bases left between them. Germline V lookup: CDR1 MNHNS, CDR2 SASEGT. This CDR3 is CASSEFPPSGVYNSPLHF. The CDR3 nucleotides are TGTGCCAGCAGTGAATTTCCCCCCAGTGGGGTTTATAATTCACCCCTCCACTTT.

On this clone: The same CDR3 also results from other DNA sequences found in this sample. The rearrangement uses TRBV2 and TRBJ2-5; 7 bases line up with TRBD1. J gave up 5 bases and V 4 bases, and 4 bases lay outside the gene matches. CDR3 length equals 13 residues. Germline loops: CDR1 SNHLY, CDR2 FYNNEI. CDR3 sequence: CASSGTGGETQYF. CDR3 sequence (DNA): TGTGCCAGCAGTGGGACAGGTGGCGAGACCCAGTACTTC.

This chain connects TRBV5-1 to TRBJ2-1; 9 bases agree with TRBD2. This CDR3 region has 18 residues. Germline lookup yields CDR1 SGHRS and CDR2 YFSETQ. Trimming at V came to 1 base and at J to 0 bases, leaving 8 bases not matched to a gene. The CDR3 sequence: CASSLPASGASSYNEQFF. The CDR3, as DNA: TGCGCCAGCAGCTTGCCCGCTAGCGGGGCGAGCTCCTACAATGAGCAGTTCTTC. Drawing the rest from reference TRBV5-1 and TRBJ2-1, the complete variable domain is KAGVTQTPRYLIKTRGQQVTLSCSPISGHRSVSWYQQTPGQGLQFLFEYFSETQRNKGNFPGRFSGRQFSNSRSEMNVSTLELGDSALYLCASSLPASGASSYNEQFFGPGTRLTVL.

CDR3 nucleotides: TGCGCCAGCAGCCGGGACCAGGGAGAAAAACTGTTTTTT. It yields the protein CASSRDQGEKLFF. The rearrangement joins TRBV5-1 to TRBJ1-4, with D possibly being TRBD1 (5 bases). CDR1 SGHRS and CDR2 YFSETQ come from the germline V gene. The ends were cut back, 4 bases at V and 8 bases at J, with 12 bases in the middle. This CDR3 is 13 amino acids long.

The chain combines TRBV2 with TRBJ2-7; TRBD1 is a possible D gene (6 bases). The CDR3 contains 15 residues. Germline-derived CDR1 and CDR2 are SNHLY and FYNNEI. Deletions cut 6 bases from V and 1 base from J, with 16 bases between. CDR3 amino acids: CASRYFPTGSYEQYF. The CDR3 DNA sequence: TGTGCCAGCAGATACTTCCCCACAGGGTCCTACGAGCAGTACTTC.

The J gene is TRBJ2-1, the V gene TRBV27; 8 positions agree with TRBD2. Losses at the gene ends were 6 bases for V and 5 bases for J; bases not matched to a gene: 9. This CDR3 comprises 15 residues. Germline-derived CDR1 and CDR2 are MNHEY and SMNVEV (reference sequence). The CDR3 DNA sequence: TGTGCCAGCAGCCGCGGGGGGCGGACTAACAATGAGCAGTTCTTC. Translation gives CASSRGGRTNNEQFF.

This clone was recorded once. DNA for the CDR3: TGCAGCGTCTACGACAGTTACACTGAAGCTTTCTTT. As protein: CSVYDSYTEAFF. The chain joins TRBV29-1 to TRBJ1-1; D might be TRBD1 (5 bases). Trimming pared 6 bases from V and 3 bases from J, leaving 11 bases between. The CDR3 runs to 12 residues. Germline assignment: CDR1 SQVTM and CDR2 ANQGSEA.

This clone occurred once. The CDR3 reads CASSPRDRVDLEQYF. The CDR3 region has the DNA TGTGCCAGTTCCCCCCGGGACAGGGTGGACCTCGAGCAGTACTTC. The rearrangement links TRBV19 to TRBJ2-7; 9 bases fit TRBD1. Per the germline V gene, CDR1 is LNHDA and CDR2 is SQIVND (reference sequence). CDR3 length: 15 residues. Trimming removed 8 bases from V and 6 bases from J; junction bases left unmatched: 14. The full variable domain, completed using reference TRBV19 and TRBJ2-7, is DGGITQSPKYLFRKEGQNVTLSCEQNLNHDAMYWYRQDPGQGLRLIYYSQIVNDFQKGDIAEGYSVSREKKESFPLTVTSAQKNPTAFYLCASSPRDRVDLEQYFGPGTRLTVT.

This clone was observed a few times. The rearrangement joins TRBV6-5 to TRBJ2-2, with D possibly being TRBD2 (6 bases). V was trimmed by 4 bases and J by 5 bases, leaving 17 bases between them. CDR3 length: 16 residues. The germline CDR1 and CDR2 sequences are MNHEY and SVGAGI. CDR3 bases: TGTGCCAGCAGTTCGGTGGGGGGACCACGTACCGGGGAGCTGTTTTTT. This codes for CASSSVGGPRTGELFF.

The chain carries TRBV7-9 and TRBJ2-2; 8 bases agree with TRBD2. Germline values: CDR1 SEHNR, CDR2 FQNEAQ (reference sequence). V lost 3 bases and J lost 4; bases outside the gene matches: 7. The CDR3 spans 16 residues. CDR3 nucleotides: TGTGCCAGCAGCTTGATTCGGGGGGGCCGCACCGGGGAGCTGTTTTTT. As protein: CASSLIRGGRTGELFF.

The sample holds a few counts of this clone. The chain recombines TRBV29-1 with TRBJ2-1, with 13 bases aligning to TRBD2. V dropped 6 bases and J dropped 1; count of bases not matched to a gene: 0. The germline CDR1 and CDR2 sequences are SQVTM and ANQGSEA. This CDR3 spans 14 amino acids. Here the CDR3 reads CSVTSGGSYNEQFF. The CDR3 DNA reads as TGCAGCGTGACTAGCGGGGGGTCCTACAATGAGCAGTTCTTC.

The CDR3 region is CASSVSGGNQPQHF. The CDR3 nucleotides are TGTGCCAGCAGCGTCTCGGGCGGGAATCAGCCCCAGCATTTT. The chain has TRBV9 and TRBJ1-5; the D is unclear. V was trimmed by 2 bases and J by 4 bases, leaving 10 bases between them. The CDR3 has 14 residues. Looked up from germline, CDR1 is SGDLS and CDR2 is YYNGEE.

The J gene is TRBJ2-5, the V gene TRBV2, with TRBD2 matching over 7 bases. J lost 5 bases, V lost 9 bases, and 12 bases had no gene match. This CDR3 region has 14 residues. Germline V gene lookup returns CDR1 SNHLY and CDR2 FYNNEI. The CDR3 nucleotides are TGTGCCAGGGGTCGAGCGGGGAGGACGGAGACCCAGTACTTC. Amino acid sequence: CARGRAGRTETQYF.

The chain carries TRBV6-5 and TRBJ2-7; D unclear. CDR1 is MNHEY and CDR2 is SVGAGI in the germline V gene. There are 13 residues in the CDR3. V was cut by 0 bases and J by 4 bases, with 7 bases left in between. The CDR3 spells CASSYSGYYEQYF. The CDR3 region has the DNA TGTGCCAGCAGTTACTCGGGGTATTACGAGCAGTACTTC.

This chain links TRBV15 with TRBJ1-3; no firm D call. V dropped 1 base and J dropped 1 base, with 5 bases sitting between them. The CDR3 runs to 14 residues. CDR1 is LNHNV and CDR2 is YYDKDF in the germline V gene (reference sequence). CDR3 in DNA: TGTGCCACCAGCAGAGCTCGATCTGGAAACACCATATATTTT. Translating gives CATSRARSGNTIYF.

The V call is TRBV7-2, the J call TRBJ2-3; 10 bases are a match to TRBD2. V shed 6 bases and J 8 bases; nucleotides not matched to a gene: 8. The germline CDR1 and CDR2 sequences are SGHTA and FQGNSA. The CDR3 loop spans 14 amino acids. CDR3 protein: CASRPTAGGITQYF. The CDR3 DNA is TGTGCCAGCAGGCCGACAGCGGGGGGGATTACGCAGTATTTT.

This rearrangement joins TRBV6-1 to TRBJ2-7, with D unresolved. The germline gives CDR1 MNHNS, CDR2 SASEGT. This CDR3 has 14 amino acids. Trimming cost V 8 bases and J 0 bases, with 14 bases left between them. CDR3 nucleotide sequence: TGTGCCAGCGCTGAAGGAAGGAGCTCCTACGAGCAGTACTTC. Encoded protein: CASAEGRSSYEQYF.

The rearrangement links TRBV7-9 to TRBJ2-2; 7 bases are a match to TRBD1. The CDR3 is 18 residues long. The J segment lost 4 bases and the V segment lost 10 bases, leaving 21 bases of the junction unmatched. Germline V lookup: CDR1 SEHNR, CDR2 FQNEAQ (reference sequence). The CDR3 DNA follows: TGTGCCACAATCCACCCGGGACAGCTAACCCTGCGCACCGGGGAGCTGTTTTTT. Amino acids: CATIHPGQLTLRTGELFF.

The chain recombines TRBV25-1 with TRBJ2-5, with D uncertain. The germline V gene has CDR1 MGHDK and CDR2 SYGVNS. The CDR3 contains 14 residues. V was shortened by 3 bases and J by 1 base, with 9 bases between the two germline ends. CDR3 sequence (DNA): TGTGCCAGCAGTGACCGACACTCCCAAGAGACCCAGTACTTC. Residues: CASSDRHSQETQYF.

The J gene is TRBJ2-4, the V gene TRBV2, with TRBD2 matching over 8 bases. Germline lookup yields CDR1 SNHLY and CDR2 FYNNEI. Trimming took 5 bases from V and 5 from J; bases not matched to a gene: 14. The CDR3 loop spans 17 amino acids. The CDR3, as DNA: TGTGCCAGCAGTTCCCCACGGGGGGGTGGGTTACAAAACATTCAGTACTTC. The encoded protein is CASSSPRGGGLQNIQYF.

This chain connects TRBV5-1 to TRBJ2-5; maybe TRBD1 (5 bases). This CDR3 comprises 13 residues. Germline V gene data show CDR1 as SGHRS and CDR2 as YFSETQ. Trimming removed 5 bases from V and 4 bases from J, with 12 bases in between. Written as DNA, the CDR3 is TGCGCCAGCAGAACCCAGGGCGGAGAGACCCAGTACTTC. Translating it yields CASRTQGGETQYF.

The chain joins TRBV11-2 to TRBJ2-7, with 9 nucleotides matching TRBD2. After removal of 5 bases from V and 0 bases from J, the junction contained 2 bases not matched to a gene. The CDR3 extends over 14 amino acids. Germline CDR1 reads SGHAT; CDR2 reads FQNNGV. CDR3 nucleotide sequence: TGTGCCAGCAGCCTTAGCGGGGGCTCCTACGAGCAGTACTTC. It specifies CASSLSGGSYEQYF. Full variable domain (outside the CDR3, taken from reference TRBV11-2 and TRBJ2-7): EAGVAQSPRYKIIEKRQSVAFWCNPISGHATLYWYQQILGQGPKLLIQFQNNGVVDDSQLPKDRFSAERLKGVDSTLKIQPAKLEDSAVYLCASSLSGGSYEQYFGPGTRLTVT.